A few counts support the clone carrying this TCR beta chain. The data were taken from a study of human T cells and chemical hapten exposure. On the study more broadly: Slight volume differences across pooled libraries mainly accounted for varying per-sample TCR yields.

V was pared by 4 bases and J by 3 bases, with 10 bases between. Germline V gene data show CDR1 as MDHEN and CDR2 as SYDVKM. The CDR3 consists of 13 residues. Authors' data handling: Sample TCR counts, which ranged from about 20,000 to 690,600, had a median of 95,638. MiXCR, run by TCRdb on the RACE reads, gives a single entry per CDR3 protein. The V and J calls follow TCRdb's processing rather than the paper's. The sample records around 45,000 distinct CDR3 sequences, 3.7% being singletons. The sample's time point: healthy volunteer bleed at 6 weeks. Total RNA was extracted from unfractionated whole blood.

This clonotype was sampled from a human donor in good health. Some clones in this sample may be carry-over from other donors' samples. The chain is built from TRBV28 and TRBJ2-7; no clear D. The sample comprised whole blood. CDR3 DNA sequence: TGTGCCAGCAGTTCCTCGCTGGGCTACGAGCAGTACTTC. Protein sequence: CASSSSLGYEQYF.